This T cell receptor (beta chain) comes out of a study of metastatic and nonmetastatic thyroid tumors. In the study overall: It was across blood and tumor or nodule tissue from malignant and benign thyroid patients that repertoires were compared.

The CDR3 consists of 15 residues. After removal of 7 bases from V and 3 bases from J, the junction contained 10 bases not matched to a gene. Thyroid surgery took place with no prior treatment in any patient. In the authors' methods: Built for papillary thyroid cancer, a distant-metastasis classifier drew on CDR3 differences across clinicopathological groups. TCRdb ran MiXCR on the PCR reads. The V and J calls here are based on TCRdb, not the publication. There are around 20,000 clones in the sample; 32% occur only once, and approximately 22% lies in the top ten. Findings of the study overall: Benign nodules were reported to have significantly lower TCR beta diversity than malignant thyroid tumors, in blood and tumor.

Comment on this clone: Antigen: not known.

The sequence came from a female donor with papillary thyroid cancer or a benign thyroid nodule (not recorded which). Some clones in this sample may be carry-over from other donors' samples. This chain uses TRBV12-3 or TRBV12-4 with TRBJ2-3; 7 bases align to TRBD2. Sequencing was done on a sample of adjacent normal tissue. CDR3 in DNA: TGTGCCAGCACATCGGTGAGCGGGACTACAGATACGCAGTATTTT. Residues: CASTSVSGTTDTQYF.